This T cell receptor beta chain was documented in a study of neurological immune-mediated disorders. The sample holds a few counts of this clonotype. MiXCR, run by TCRdb on the 5' RACE reads, gives a single entry per CDR3 protein. This sample has tens of thousands of distinct CDR3 sequences; roughly 13% occur once, and the top ten carry about 10%. The CDR3 is 13 residues long. Germline CDR1 is SGHRS and CDR2 is YFSETQ. The V end was cut by 0 bases, the J end by 5 bases, with 6 bases between. The specimen was PBMCs. The sequence came from a woman in her fifties or sixties with HTLV-1-associated myelopathy (HAM/TSP). This rearrangement joins TRBV5-1 to TRBJ2-1; D call uncertain. CDR3 residues: CASSLAGNNEQFF. CDR3 DNA sequence: TGCGCCAGCAGCTTGGCTGGGAACAATGAGCAGTTCTTC.